This TCR beta chain appears in the sequencing data of a study of T cells after yellow fever vaccination. Study-wide context: Low-cell-number fractions were prepared with SMART-Seq v4 Ultra Low Input. Study-wide points: Though it reached lower strength, the secondary response hit its peak faster, day 5 versus 15.

Germline V lookup: CDR1 LNHNV, CDR2 YYDKDF (reference sequence). This CDR3 contains 16 residues. Trimming pared 2 bases from V and 2 bases from J, leaving 13 bases between. 5'RACE template switching generated TCR cDNA, adding a universal primer site and UMIs. Each CDR3 protein gets one entry after TCRdb re-called the 5' RACE reads with MiXCR. The repertoire holds some 560,000 distinct CDR3 sequences, about a sixth seen once, with roughly 17% in the top ten. This clonotype showed up just a few times. Its antigen is still unknown. The chain recombines TRBV15 with TRBJ1-5; TRBD1 might be the D (6 bases). The sample in question was PBMCs, obtained about 5 days after the first yellow fever vaccination. The sequence derives from a man between 18 and 35 years old who received the YFV17D yellow fever vaccine. CDR3 loop: CATSRLRQDGNQPQHF. As DNA, the CDR3 is TGTGCCACCAGCAGACTCAGACAGGATGGCAATCAGCCCCAGCATTTT. The whole variable domain, remainder taken from reference TRBV15 and TRBJ1-5, is DAMVIQNPRYQVTQFGKPVTLSCSQTLNHNVMYWYQQKSSQAPKLLFHYYDKDFNNEADTPDNFQSRRPNTSFCFLDIRSPGLGDTAMYLCATSRLRQDGNQPQHFGDGTRLSIL.